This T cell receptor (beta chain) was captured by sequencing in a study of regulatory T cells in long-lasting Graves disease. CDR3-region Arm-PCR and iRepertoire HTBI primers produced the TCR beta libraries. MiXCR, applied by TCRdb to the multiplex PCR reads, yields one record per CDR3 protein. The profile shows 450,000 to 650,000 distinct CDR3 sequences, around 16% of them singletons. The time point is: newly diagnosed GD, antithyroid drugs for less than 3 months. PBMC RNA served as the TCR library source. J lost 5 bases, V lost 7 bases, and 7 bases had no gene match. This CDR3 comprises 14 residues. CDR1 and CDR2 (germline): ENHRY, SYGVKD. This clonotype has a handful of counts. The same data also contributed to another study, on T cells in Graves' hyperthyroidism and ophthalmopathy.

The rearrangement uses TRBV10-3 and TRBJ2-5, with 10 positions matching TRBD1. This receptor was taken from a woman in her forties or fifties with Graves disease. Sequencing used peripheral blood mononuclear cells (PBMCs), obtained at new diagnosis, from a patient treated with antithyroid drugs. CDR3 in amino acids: CAIKGDRGPETQYF. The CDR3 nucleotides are TGTGCCATCAAGGGAGACAGGGGGCCGGAGACCCAGTACTTC.